The source of this TCR beta chain is a study of CD8 T cells in ankylosing spondylitis. This clonotype was picked up a small number of times. The antigen is unknown. From germline, CDR1 is SQVTM and CDR2 ANQGSEA. The CDR3 runs to 13 residues. V was trimmed by 3 bases and J by 5 bases, leaving 13 bases between them. Study-wide results and limits: According to the report, clones linked to the disease were significantly enriched in matched synovial fluid samples taken from ankylosing spondylitis patients. A TCR beta motif of under ten highly homologous variants appeared characteristic of ankylosing spondylitis blood.

TCRdb itself ran the 5' RACE reads through MiXCR, one entry per CDR3 protein. In the table there are around 770,000 distinct CDR3 sequences, about 12% of which are singletons. Sequenced: blood, either unsorted or a sorted T cell fraction (not recorded which). The chain carries TRBV29-1 and TRBJ1-1; tentatively, D is TRBD1 (5 bases). This receptor was identified in a male donor with ankylosing spondylitis. Written as DNA, the CDR3 is TGCAGCGTTGATGGGGGATGGAGTACTGAAGCTTTCTTT. Encoded protein: CSVDGGWSTEAFF.